One sample yielded the 9 T cell receptor beta chains listed below, sequenced in a study of blood T cell repertoires in COVID-19 (dated by TCRdb to the early 2020s). The library came from the immunoSEQ multiplex PCR assay. In TCRdb, the immuneACCESS table is reduced to in-frame sequences with V and J assigned. These tables do not hold every clone; where another copy was compared, an unresolved V gene accounts for under half, and the others remain unexplained. This sample holds about 110,000 clones; roughly 90% were observed only once. The top ten clones comprise 8% to 8.5% of the sample. The source material was peripheral blood. All receptors derive from a woman in her 70s who had recovered from COVID-19.

The chain joins TRBV24-1 to TRBJ2-1, with 9 bases lining up with TRBD1. Germline CDR1 and CDR2: KGHDR and SFDVKD. J was trimmed by 8 bases and V by 0 bases; bases with no gene match: 7. This CDR3 is built from 16 residues. The CDR3 reads CATSDLGQGLTDEQFF. In DNA form, the CDR3 reads TGTGCCACCAGTGATTTGGGACAGGGGTTGACTGATGAGCAGTTCTTC.

The chain combines TRBV7-9 with TRBJ1-1; D remains ambiguous. Per germline, CDR1 SEHNR and CDR2 FQNEAQ (reference sequence). V was cut by 5 bases and J by 3 bases, with 4 bases left in between. The CDR3 spans 11 residues. CDR3: CASSLYTEAFF. CDR3 bases: TGTGCCAGCAGCCTTTACACTGAAGCTTTCTTT. Filled out from reference TRBV7-9 and TRBJ1-1, the complete variable domain reads DTGVSQNPRHKITKRGQNVTFRCDPISEHNRLYWYRQTLGQGPEFLTYFQNEAQLEKSRLLSDRFSAERPKGSFSTLEIQRTEQGDSAMYLCASSLYTEAFFGQGTRLTVV.

This chain uses TRBV15 with TRBJ1-5; D is possibly TRBD1 (5 bases). Germline lookup yields CDR1 LNHNV and CDR2 YYDKDF (reference sequence). The CDR3 spans 15 residues. The V end lost 3 bases, the J end lost 2 bases, and 11 bases lay between the germline ends. CDR3 region: CATSSREGRNQPQHF. The CDR3 coding sequence is TGTGCCACCAGCAGCAGGGAAGGACGCAATCAGCCCCAGCATTTT.

J is TRBJ2-2 and V is TRBV7-2; 10 nucleotides align to TRBD1. The CDR3 is 16 residues long. J gave up 4 bases and V 5 bases, and 7 bases lay outside the gene matches. Germline V lookup: CDR1 SGHTA, CDR2 FQGNSA. The CDR3, as DNA: TGTGCCAGCAGCAGACAGGGGGCGTGGAGCACCGGGGAGCTGTTTTTT. It specifies CASSRQGAWSTGELFF.

V is TRBV11-2 and J is TRBJ2-7; 9 positions match TRBD2. This CDR3 has 14 amino acids. V dropped 1 base and J dropped 10; count of bases not matched to a gene: 8. CDR1 is SGHAT and CDR2 is FQNNGV in the germline V gene. The CDR3 region has the DNA TGTGCCAGCAGCTTAGGGACTAGCGTCCCCCCCCAGTACTTC. This codes for CASSLGTSVPPQYF.

The V and J genes are TRBV3-1 (or the pseudogene TRBV3-2) and TRBJ2-5; 13 bases fit TRBD2. Germline loops: CDR1 LGHDT, CDR2 YNNKEL (reference sequence). CDR3 length: 16 amino acids. Unmatched junction bases numbered 8, after V lost 4 bases and J lost 6 bases. The CDR3 DNA is TGTGCCAGCAGCCCCCGGACTAGCGGGAGACCACAGACCCAGTACTTC. Its protein is CASSPRTSGRPQTQYF.

The CDR3 sequence: CSASRLNQPQHF. DNA of the CDR3: TGCAGTGCTAGTCGACTTAATCAGCCCCAGCATTTT. V is TRBV20-1 and J is TRBJ1-5; D uncertain. The CDR3 loop spans 12 amino acids. Germline V lookup: CDR1 DFQATT, CDR2 SNEGSKA (reference sequence). Trimming shortened V by 3 bases and J by 4 bases, and 7 bases separated the two germline ends.

About this clone itself: Sequence at one end of the junction differs from germline and may be a read error. CDR3 amino acids: CASSLNRGMNTEAFF. The CDR3 region has the DNA TGTGCCAGCAGTTTAAACAGGGGGATGAATACTGAAGCTTTCTTT. V is TRBV6-5 and J is TRBJ1-1, with 8 bases fitting TRBD1. The CDR3 sequence is 15 residues long. Germline loops: CDR1 MNHEY, CDR2 SVGAGI.

The V call is TRBV3-1 (or the pseudogene TRBV3-2), the J call TRBJ2-5; 9 bases fit TRBD1. The V and J ends lost 4 bases and 5 bases, in that order; junction bases with no gene match: 8. Germline assignment: CDR1 LGHDT and CDR2 YNNKEL (reference sequence). This CDR3 is built from 15 residues. CDR3 in DNA: TGTGCCAGCAGCCTAAGGGGACAGGGTTCGGAGACCCAGTACTTC. It is translated as CASSLRGQGSETQYF.